This T cell receptor beta chain is from a study of blood T cell repertoires in COVID-19. Overall study context: PBMCs, B-cell-depleted T cells, or T cells provided the cDNA or gDNA that made up the material.

Per the original data handling: Reference gene primers were amplified, and this amplification served to estimate nucleated cell counts. Only in-frame clones appear in the TCRdb table, and some are missing; sequencing was by immunoSEQ multiplex PCR. The V and J calls and clone size come from that table; D and trimming were worked out from the DNA. The sample lists about 160,000 clones, 70% to 85% occurring once. Enrollment of patients from Seattle took place during active infection, with longitudinal follow-up. In germline, CDR1 is MNHEY, CDR2 SVGEGT. V was cut by 2 bases and J by 2 bases, with 13 bases left in between. CDR3 length equals 17 residues. This clone has a handful of counts.

The rearrangement uses TRBV6-2 or TRBV6-3 and TRBJ1-6; D not certain. The receptor's source is a middle-aged woman with COVID-19, enrolled during active disease. Sequenced material: peripheral blood. The CDR3, as DNA: TGTGCCAGCAGTTACGGAGGCTCCCGCGCCTATAATTCACCCCTCCACTTT. Encoded protein: CASSYGGSRAYNSPLHF.